The 31 T cell receptor beta chains below were found in one sample sequenced in a study of technical replicates of blood from a handful of donors. The method was immunoSEQ multiplex PCR; TCRdb's version includes in-frame clones alone and lacks a portion of them. The table includes about 84,000 clones, approximately 97% detected once. What was sequenced was T cells isolated from PBMCs. The receptor source for this set is a human donor in good health.

The chain has TRBV6-5 and TRBJ2-7, with TRBD1 as a possible D gene (5 bases). The V gene's germline CDR1 is MNHEY and CDR2 SVGAGI. Deletions cut 8 bases from V and 4 bases from J, with 9 bases between. CDR3 length: 11 residues. The CDR3 region is CASGQLYEQYF. The CDR3, as DNA: TGTGCCAGCGGACAACTGTACGAGCAGTACTTC.

The V call is TRBV28, the J call TRBJ1-1; maybe TRBD1 (6 bases). V gave up 3 bases and J gave up 6 bases, with 20 bases separating them. The CDR3 has 16 amino acids. CDR1 MDHEN and CDR2 SYDVKM come from the germline V gene. This chain's CDR3 is CASSFIRGTRGPEAFF. DNA of the CDR3: TGTGCCAGCAGTTTCATCAGGGGAACACGGGGCCCTGAAGCTTTCTTT. Complete variable domain (other parts from reference TRBV28 and TRBJ1-1): DVKVTQSSRYLVKRTGEKVFLECVQDMDHENMFWYRQDPGLGLRLIYFSYDVKMKEKGDIPEGYSVSREKKERFSLILESASTNQTSMYLCASSFIRGTRGPEAFFGQGTRLTVV.

The V gene is TRBV9, the J gene TRBJ1-1; a possible D gene is TRBD1 (5 bases). This CDR3 comprises 17 residues. Germline lookup yields CDR1 SGDLS and CDR2 YYNGEE. The V end lost 0 bases, the J end lost 3 bases, and 18 bases lay between the germline ends. CDR3 coding DNA: TGTGCCAGCAGCGTAGCGAGCGGGGGGGATGACGACACTGAAGCTTTCTTT. Translation: CASSVASGGDDDTEAFF. The full variable domain, rest sourced from reference TRBV9 and TRBJ1-1, is DSGVTQTPKHLITATGQRVTLRCSPRSGDLSVYWYQQSLDQGLQFLIQYYNGEERAKGNILERFSAQQFPDLHSELNLSSLELGDSALYFCASSVASGGDDDTEAFFGQGTRLTVV.

The V and J genes are TRBV6-1 and TRBJ2-3, with TRBD2 matching over 10 bases. The germline CDR1 and CDR2 sequences are MNHNS and SASEGT. The CDR3 totals 17 residues. The V gene end was trimmed by 4 bases and the J gene end by 0 bases; junction bases not matched to a gene: 7. CDR3: CASSANGLAASTDTQYF. The CDR3 nucleotides are TGTGCCAGCAGTGCAAATGGACTAGCGGCGAGCACAGATACGCAGTATTTT.

The V and J genes are TRBV29-1 and TRBJ2-5, with D possibly being TRBD2 (5 bases). Looked up from germline, CDR1 is SQVTM and CDR2 is ANQGSEA. The V and J ends lost 7 bases and 1 base respectively, with 10 bases between them. The CDR3 is 12 residues long. CDR3: CSASGIQETQYF. The DNA of the CDR3 is TGCAGCGCATCCGGGATCCAAGAGACCCAGTACTTC.

J is TRBJ2-7 and V is TRBV5-1; D perhaps matches TRBD2 (6 bases). The V and J ends lost 3 bases and 0 bases respectively, with 13 bases between them. Per the germline V gene, CDR1 is SGHRS and CDR2 is YFSETQ. This CDR3 contains 15 residues. CDR3 amino acids: CASSWGERASYEQYF. The DNA for the CDR3 is TGCGCCAGCAGCTGGGGGGAGCGGGCCTCCTACGAGCAGTACTTC.

The rearrangement links TRBV5-1 to TRBJ2-5, with D unresolved. The germline V gene has CDR1 SGHRS and CDR2 YFSETQ. The V and J ends lost 0 bases and 1 base respectively, with 7 bases between them. The CDR3 loop spans 14 amino acids. This CDR3 reads CASSLGPGQETQYF. The CDR3 nucleotides are TGCGCCAGCAGCTTGGGACCGGGCCAAGAGACCCAGTACTTC.

The rearrangement uses TRBV18 and TRBJ2-7, with 7 positions matching TRBD1. Germline lookup yields CDR1 KGHSH and CDR2 LQKENI. The CDR3 contains 14 residues. V was clipped by 4 bases and J by 3 bases; unmatched bases: 6. The CDR3 region is CASSLDNRGYEQYF. As DNA, the CDR3 is TGTGCCAGCTCACTCGATAACAGGGGCTACGAGCAGTACTTC.

V and J are TRBV25-1 and TRBJ1-2; D is uncertain. This CDR3 has 13 residues. Germline assignment: CDR1 MGHDK and CDR2 SYGVNS. Trimming cost V 3 bases and J 3 bases, with 8 bases left between them. In DNA, the CDR3 is TGTGCCAGCAGTGATTACAGAGACTATGGCTACACCTTC. Translation: CASSDYRDYGYTF.

The rearrangement joins TRBV5-1 to TRBJ1-1; no definite D call. V lost 1 base and J lost 0, with 13 bases in between. The CDR3 is 16 residues long. Per the germline V gene, CDR1 is SGHRS and CDR2 is YFSETQ. DNA for the CDR3: TGCGCCAGCAGCTTGCCCGAAAGGAGTTTGAACACTGAAGCTTTCTTT. Its translation is CASSLPERSLNTEAFF.

The chain uses TRBV6-1 and TRBJ2-5, with D tentatively TRBD2 (6 bases). Trimming shortened V by 3 bases and J by 4 bases, and 9 bases separated the two germline ends. From germline, CDR1 is MNHNS and CDR2 SASEGT. The CDR3 covers 13 residues. The CDR3 sequence: CASSDWRVETQYF. The CDR3 DNA sequence: TGTGCCAGCAGTGATTGGAGGGTAGAGACCCAGTACTTC.

This clone has only one observation. The chain uses TRBV7-8 and TRBJ1-5; 7 bases map to TRBD1. The CDR3 consists of 15 residues. Germline V gene data show CDR1 as SGHVS and CDR2 as FQNEAQ. V lost 5 bases and J lost 7; bases outside the gene matches: 11. DNA for the CDR3: TGTGCCAGCAGCCGAGACAGGGTAGGAGGCCAGCCCCAGCATTTT. Amino acids: CASSRDRVGGQPQHF.

The V and J genes are TRBV5-1 and TRBJ2-7, with 7 bases matching TRBD1. The germline V gene encodes CDR1 SGHRS and CDR2 YFSETQ. This CDR3 has 14 amino acids. With V trimmed by 1 base and J by 3 bases, 4 bases remained unmatched. The CDR3 is CASSLQGDIYEQYF. The CDR3 DNA is TGCGCCAGCAGCTTGCAGGGGGATATCTACGAGCAGTACTTC.

The V and J genes are TRBV5-1 and TRBJ2-5, with 7 bases lining up with TRBD2. The CDR3 runs to 15 residues. The germline gives CDR1 SGHRS, CDR2 YFSETQ. After removal of 1 base from V and 1 base from J, the junction contained 4 bases not matched to a gene. CDR3 residues: CASSLLPSGQETQYF. CDR3 DNA sequence: TGCGCCAGCAGCTTGCTGCCTAGCGGCCAAGAGACCCAGTACTTC.

The V and J genes are TRBV6-5 and TRBJ2-5; TRBD1 matches 9 bases. CDR1 is MNHEY and CDR2 is SVGAGI in the germline V gene. Trimming took 5 bases from V and 4 from J; bases not matched to a gene: 8. This CDR3 has 15 amino acids. This CDR3 reads CASSPNHRGLETQYF. The CDR3 DNA sequence: TGTGCCAGCAGTCCGAATCACAGGGGGCTAGAGACCCAGTACTTC.

The rearrangement joins TRBV5-1 to TRBJ2-7, with D perhaps matching TRBD2 (6 bases). CDR1 SGHRS and CDR2 YFSETQ come from the germline V gene. The CDR3 totals 17 residues. V lost 2 bases to trimming and J lost 4 bases, with 22 bases between them. DNA for the CDR3: TGCGCCAGCAGCTTTGAGCTGGTCAACAGGCGGGATTACGAGCAGTACTTC. Protein product: CASSFELVNRRDYEQYF.

Regarding this clone: A junction end diverges from the germline sequence, so it may reflect a read error. The V call is TRBV7-9, the J call TRBJ1-1; no clear D gene. CDR3 length equals 14 residues. Germline V gene lookup returns CDR1 SEHNR and CDR2 FQNEAQ (reference sequence). The CDR3 bases are TGTGCCAGCAGCTTAGGTGGAGGTGATCCTGAGGCTTTCTTT. It yields the protein CASSLGGGDPEAFF.

DNA for the CDR3: TGTGCCAGCAGACAGGGGCAGAACACTGAAGCTTTCTTT. It yields the protein CASRQGQNTEAFF. This chain connects TRBV6-1 to TRBJ1-1; 7 bases match TRBD1. V lost 6 bases to trimming and J lost 1 base; unmatched junction nucleotides: 2. Germline V gene data show CDR1 as MNHNS and CDR2 as SASEGT. The CDR3 has 13 residues.

This rearrangement joins TRBV9 to TRBJ2-3; 8 positions agree with TRBD2. Trimming removed 0 bases from V and 2 bases from J; junction bases left unmatched: 11. The CDR3 spans 18 residues. From germline, CDR1 is SGDLS and CDR2 YYNGEE. The CDR3 DNA follows: TGTGCCAGCAGCGTAGACCCCAGGACGGGGGGGATCACAGATACGCAGTATTTT. Amino acids: CASSVDPRTGGITDTQYF.

The gene calls are TRBV7-2 and TRBJ2-3; 8 nucleotides agree with TRBD2. CDR1 is SGHTA, CDR2 FQGNSA, per germline. The CDR3 is 15 residues long. After removal of 6 bases from V and 7 bases from J, the junction contained 12 bases not matched to a gene. As DNA, the CDR3 is TGTGCCAGCAGTTCTGCGGGGGGAGGAGTAAATACGCAGTATTTT. It translates to CASSSAGGGVNTQYF. The variable domain in full, with the rest retrieved from reference TRBV7-2 and TRBJ2-3, is GAGVSQSPSNKVTEKGKDVELRCDPISGHTALYWYRQSLGQGLEFLIYFQGNSAPDKSGLPSDRFSAERTGGSVSTLTIQRTQQEDSAVYLCASSSAGGGVNTQYFGPGTRLTVL.

V is TRBV9 and J is TRBJ1-2; 7 bases are a match to TRBD1. The CDR3 extends over 14 amino acids. The germline CDR1 and CDR2 sequences are SGDLS and YYNGEE. After removal of 3 bases from V and 4 bases from J, the junction contained 6 bases not matched to a gene. CDR3 DNA: TGTGCCAGCAGCGCCCAGGGACAGCTCTATGGCTACACCTTC. It encodes CASSAQGQLYGYTF.

The rearrangement links TRBV29-1 to TRBJ1-1; D remains ambiguous. Germline values: CDR1 SQVTM, CDR2 ANQGSEA. Between the trimmed V and J ends, which lost 6 bases and 1 base, there was a span of 15 bases. CDR3 size: 14 residues. The DNA for the CDR3 is TGCAGCGTGGCCCTGGAGGGTTGGAACACTGAAGCTTTCTTT. Its translation: CSVALEGWNTEAFF.

The chain carries TRBV6-1 and TRBJ1-2, with TRBD1 as a possible D gene (6 bases). CDR3 size: 12 residues. Between the trimmed V and J ends, which lost 6 bases and 6 bases, there was a span of 11 bases. The germline V gene encodes CDR1 MNHNS and CDR2 SASEGT. The CDR3 DNA sequence: TGTGCCAGCAGGGAACAGGGAAATGGCTACACCTTC. This gives the protein CASREQGNGYTF.

V is TRBV5-1 and J is TRBJ1-3; TRBD1 aligns across 7 bases. With 5 bases clipped from V and 0 bases from J, the junction kept 5 bases outside the gene matches. This CDR3 spans 15 amino acids. Per the germline V gene, CDR1 is SGHRS and CDR2 is YFSETQ. The CDR3, as DNA: TGCGCCAGCAGGACAGGGCCCTTCTCTGGAAACACCATATATTTT. Translation: CASRTGPFSGNTIYF. The full variable domain, with the rest looked up from reference TRBV5-1 and TRBJ1-3, is KAGVTQTPRYLIKTRGQQVTLSCSPISGHRSVSWYQQTPGQGLQFLFEYFSETQRNKGNFPGRFSGRQFSNSRSEMNVSTLELGDSALYLCASRTGPFSGNTIYFGEGSWLTVV.

V gene TRBV10-3 combines with J gene TRBJ1-4, with D possibly TRBD1 on 6 matching bases. V lost 6 bases, J lost 0 bases, and 14 bases lay in between. The CDR3 totals 16 residues. Germline values: CDR1 ENHRY, CDR2 SYGVKD. DNA of the CDR3: TGTGCCATCAGGGACAGATTGGATCCAACTAATGAAAAACTGTTTTTT. As protein: CAIRDRLDPTNEKLFF.

A word on this clone: The identical CDR3 is also encoded by other nucleotide sequences in the sample. This chain uses TRBV5-1 with TRBJ2-5; 7 bases are a match to TRBD1. The CDR3 runs to 16 residues. CDR1 is SGHRS, CDR2 YFSETQ, per germline. V was pared by 0 bases and J by 2 bases, with 7 bases of the junction left unmatched. CDR3 region: CASSLGQGAAQETQYF. The CDR3 nucleotides are TGCGCCAGCAGCTTGGGACAGGGCGCTGCGCAAGAGACCCAGTACTTC.

There are a few counts of this clone. CDR3 region: CASSAETGAAFF. CDR3 DNA sequence: TGTGCCAGCAGTGCCGAGACAGGGGCAGCTTTCTTT. V is TRBV6-6 and J is TRBJ1-1; 8 nucleotides align to TRBD1. The V gene end was trimmed by 5 bases and the J gene end by 10 bases; junction bases not matched to a gene: 6. The germline V gene has CDR1 MNHNY and CDR2 SVGAGI (reference sequence). The CDR3 has 12 residues.

This clone was detected only once. In DNA, the CDR3 is TGTGCCAGCAGCTTATTTCCCCGAGCCTACGAGCAGTACTTC. This sequence encodes CASSLFPRAYEQYF. The chain joins TRBV7-9 to TRBJ2-7; no clear D gene. The CDR3 spans 14 residues. Germline assignment: CDR1 SEHNR and CDR2 FQNEAQ (reference sequence). V lost 2 bases, J lost 2 bases, and 10 bases lay in between. Supplemented by reference TRBV7-9 and TRBJ2-7, the full variable domain reads DTGVSQNPRHKITKRGQNVTFRCDPISEHNRLYWYRQTLGQGPEFLTYFQNEAQLEKSRLLSDRFSAERPKGSFSTLEIQRTEQGDSAMYLCASSLFPRAYEQYFGPGTRLTVT.

V gene TRBV28 combines with J gene TRBJ2-1; D is unclear. The CDR3 extends over 13 amino acids. Trimming removed 3 bases from V and 10 bases from J, with 13 bases in between. CDR1 and CDR2 from the germline V gene are MDHEN and SYDVKM. The CDR3 DNA reads as TGTGCCAGCAGTTTTGCGAGTGGTGAGGAGCAGTTCTTC. Its protein product is CASSFASGEEQFF.

The chain couples TRBV4-1 to TRBJ2-5; TRBD2 is a possible D gene (5 bases). The CDR3 is 15 amino acids. The V end lost 2 bases, the J end lost 5 bases, and 15 bases lay between the germline ends. Germline values: CDR1 MGHRA, CDR2 YSYEKL. The chain's CDR3 is CASSQIGLSAETQYF. The CDR3 coding sequence is TGCGCCAGCAGCCAAATCGGACTCTCGGCCGAGACCCAGTACTTC.

The chain carries TRBV6-5 and TRBJ1-5; no definite D call. Trimming took off 6 bases at V and 3 bases at J, with 12 bases between the two ends. The CDR3 runs to 14 residues. The germline gives CDR1 MNHEY, CDR2 SVGAGI. The CDR3 sequence is CASSTRELNQPQHF. The DNA for the CDR3 is TGTGCCAGCAGCACCCGGGAGCTCAATCAGCCCCAGCATTTT.